Sequencing of this T cell receptor beta chain was carried out in a study of T cell clonotyping in hematopoietic cell transplantation. Study-wide results and caveats: No sorting was done, leaving CD4 and CD8 contributions mixed. At the given depth, recipient repertoires were over 97% de novo clonotypes.

The germline V gene encodes CDR1 MGHRA and CDR2 YSYEKL. The CDR3 has 19 residues. V gave up 1 base and J gave up 1 base, with 22 bases separating them. On this clone: Its specificity is not known.

TCRdb's copy holds only in-frame clones and misses some; the assay was immunoSEQ multiplex PCR. The data show about 10,000 clones, approximately 51% seen once. The gene calls are TRBV4-1 and TRBJ1-1, with D maybe TRBD1 (5 bases). Sequencing used peripheral blood mononuclear cells, obtained 100 days after allogeneic stem cell transplant. This receptor was obtained from a female patient aged 45-65 years who had an allogeneic stem cell transplant from an unrelated donor, so the T cells may come from the graft donor. Some clones in this sample may be carry-over from other donors' samples. The CDR3 DNA is TGCGCCAGCAGCCAAGTTTTCCGACAGTCGACGACGTCGAACACTGAAGCTTTCTTT. Translating it yields CASSQVFRQSTTSNTEAFF.